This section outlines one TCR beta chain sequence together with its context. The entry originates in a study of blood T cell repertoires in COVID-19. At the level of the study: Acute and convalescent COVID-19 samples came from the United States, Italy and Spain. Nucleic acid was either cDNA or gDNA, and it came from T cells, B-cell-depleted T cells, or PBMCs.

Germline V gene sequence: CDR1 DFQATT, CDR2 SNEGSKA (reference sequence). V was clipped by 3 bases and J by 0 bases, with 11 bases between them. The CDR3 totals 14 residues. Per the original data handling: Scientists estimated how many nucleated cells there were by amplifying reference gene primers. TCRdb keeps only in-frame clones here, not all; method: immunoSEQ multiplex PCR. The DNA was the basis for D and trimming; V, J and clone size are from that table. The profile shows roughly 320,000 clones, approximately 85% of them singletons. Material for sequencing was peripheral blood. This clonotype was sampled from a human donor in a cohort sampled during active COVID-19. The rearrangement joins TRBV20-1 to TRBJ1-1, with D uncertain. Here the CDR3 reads CSASLSLLNTEAFF. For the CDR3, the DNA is TGCAGTGCTAGTCTGTCTCTTTTGAACACTGAAGCTTTCTTT.